A single sample gave rise to the 10 T cell receptor beta chains below, sequenced in a study of T cell responses to AZD1222 COVID-19 vaccine (dated by TCRdb to the early 2020s). The sample's time point label is to be understood as: baseline before first vaccination. Library preparation used the immunoSEQ multiplex PCR assay. This is the immuneACCESS table as TCRdb keeps it, with only in-frame sequences that have V and J called. A part of the clones is gone; compared with another copy, unresolved V genes explain less than half, and the rest is unexplained. A total of approximately 94,000 clones appear in this sample, 80% to 95% of them only once. The ten largest clonotypes hold 1.5% to 2% of the sample. The material sequenced was peripheral blood, taken on day 0 of AZD1222 vaccination. These TCRs come from an adult in good health.

CDR3 nucleotides: TGCAGTGCTAGTCTTGACAGGCTGAACACTGAAGCTTTCTTT. Protein product: CSASLDRLNTEAFF. The chain recombines TRBV20-1 with TRBJ1-1, with TRBD1 as a possible D gene (6 bases). Germline V CDR1 and CDR2: DFQATT, SNEGSKA (reference sequence). V lost 3 bases and J lost 0, with 11 bases in between. The CDR3 loop spans 14 amino acids.

This rearrangement joins TRBV7-2 to TRBJ2-5; weak D call: TRBD1 (6 bases). Trimming pared 1 base from V and 5 bases from J, leaving 11 bases between. The germline V gene has CDR1 SGHTA and CDR2 FQGNSA. This CDR3 is 14 amino acids long. CDR3 in amino acids: CASSLGRQGETQYF. The CDR3 nucleotides are TGTGCCAGCAGCTTAGGCAGGCAGGGGGAGACCCAGTACTTC. Looking up the rest from reference TRBV7-2 and TRBJ2-5 gives the full variable domain: GAGVSQSPSNKVTEKGKDVELRCDPISGHTALYWYRQSLGQGLEFLIYFQGNSAPDKSGLPSDRFSAERTGGSVSTLTIQRTQQEDSAVYLCASSLGRQGETQYFGPGTRLLVL.

Turning to this clone: This sample also contains other DNA sequences that code for the same CDR3. The chain recombines TRBV2 with TRBJ1-1; perhaps TRBD1 as D (6 bases). Trimming left V 3 bases short and J 4 bases short, with 9 bases between. The germline gives CDR1 SNHLY, CDR2 FYNNEI. There are 13 residues in the CDR3. CDR3 nucleotide sequence: TGTGCCAGCAGTGAGGGGGCGGGCACTGAAGCTTTCTTT. Its protein product is CASSEGAGTEAFF.

This clone occurred once. The sample holds other DNA sequences that translate to the same CDR3. V usage is TRBV9 and J usage is TRBJ2-2; possibly TRBD2 for D (5 bases). Trimming shortened V by 1 base and J by 2 bases, and 6 bases separated the two germline ends. This CDR3 contains 14 residues. Germline V gene data show CDR1 as SGDLS and CDR2 as YYNGEE. The DNA for the CDR3 is TGTGCCAGCAGCGTAACTAGTAACACCGGGGAGCTGTTTTTT. Encoded protein: CASSVTSNTGELFF. Full variable domain (rest looked up from reference TRBV9 and TRBJ2-2): DSGVTQTPKHLITATGQRVTLRCSPRSGDLSVYWYQQSLDQGLQFLIQYYNGEERAKGNILERFSAQQFPDLHSELNLSSLELGDSALYFCASSVTSNTGELFFGEGSRLTVL.

The chain uses TRBV7-8 and TRBJ2-1; D uncertain. V was shortened by 4 bases and J by 5 bases, with 15 bases between the two germline ends. CDR1 is SGHVS and CDR2 is FQNEAQ in the germline V gene. CDR3 length: 15 residues. As DNA, the CDR3 is TGTGCCAGCAGCTCCGGTTGGCGGCCTAACAATGAGCAGTTCTTC. Amino acids: CASSSGWRPNNEQFF.

The chain's CDR3 is CASSYEMKDEQFF. CDR3 coding DNA: TGTGCCAGCAGTTACGAAATGAAAGATGAGCAGTTCTTC. The gene calls are TRBV6-2 or TRBV6-3 and TRBJ2-1; no firm D call. Germline lookup yields CDR1 MNHEY and CDR2 SVGEGT. Trimming left V 2 bases short and J 8 bases short, with 10 bases between. This CDR3 region has 13 residues.

This chain links TRBV6-5 with TRBJ2-7; D is unresolved. Germline CDR1 is MNHEY and CDR2 is SVGAGI. Trimming removed 6 bases at V and 0 bases at J, with 12 bases between. The CDR3 totals 14 residues. Written as DNA, the CDR3 is TGTGCCAGCAGACCTGCCAGGAGCTCCTACGAGCAGTACTTC. Its translation: CASRPARSSYEQYF.

V and J are TRBV2 and TRBJ2-7; D is ambiguous. CDR1 is SNHLY, CDR2 FYNNEI, per germline. CDR3 size: 10 residues. The V and J ends lost 6 bases and 4 bases respectively, with 4 bases between them. CDR3 DNA: TGTGCCAGCAGGGGTTACGAGCAGTACTTC. It encodes CASRGYEQYF.

The gene calls are TRBV5-1 and TRBJ2-1; 9 positions agree with TRBD1. The CDR3 length is 18 residues. The germline V gene has CDR1 SGHRS and CDR2 YFSETQ. V shed 2 bases, J shed 6 bases, and the junction held 15 bases outside the gene matches. The CDR3 DNA is TGCGCCAGCAGCTTACAAACATTACAGGGGGCTGGGGTCAATGAGCAGTTCTTC. Translating gives CASSLQTLQGAGVNEQFF.

CDR3 sequence reads: CSGRDSTYEQYF. The DNA of the CDR3 is TGCAGCGGGCGGGACAGCACCTACGAGCAGTACTTC. This chain uses TRBV29-1 with TRBJ2-7; D is perhaps TRBD1 (7 bases). This CDR3 comprises 12 residues. Germline V gives CDR1 SQVTM, CDR2 ANQGSEA. V lost 7 bases to trimming and J lost 2 bases, with 12 bases between them.